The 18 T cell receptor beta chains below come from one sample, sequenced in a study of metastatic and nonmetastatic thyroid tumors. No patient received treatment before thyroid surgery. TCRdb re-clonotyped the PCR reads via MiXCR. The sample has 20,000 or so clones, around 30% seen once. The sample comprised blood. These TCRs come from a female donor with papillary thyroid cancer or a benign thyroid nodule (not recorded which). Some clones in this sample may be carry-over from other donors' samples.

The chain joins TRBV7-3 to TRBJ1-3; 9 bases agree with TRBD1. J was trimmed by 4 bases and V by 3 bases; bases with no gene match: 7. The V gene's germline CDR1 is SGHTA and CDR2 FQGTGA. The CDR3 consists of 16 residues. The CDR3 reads CASSLTGGRSGNTIYF. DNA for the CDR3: TGTGCCAGCAGCTTGACAGGGGGTCGGTCCGGAAACACCATATATTTT.

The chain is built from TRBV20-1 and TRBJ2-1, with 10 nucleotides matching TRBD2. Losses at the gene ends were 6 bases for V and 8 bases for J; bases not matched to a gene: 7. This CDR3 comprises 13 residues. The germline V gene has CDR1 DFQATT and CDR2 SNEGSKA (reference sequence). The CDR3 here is CSAPAGGPYEQFF. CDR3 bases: TGCAGTGCCCCAGCGGGAGGGCCGTATGAGCAGTTCTTC.

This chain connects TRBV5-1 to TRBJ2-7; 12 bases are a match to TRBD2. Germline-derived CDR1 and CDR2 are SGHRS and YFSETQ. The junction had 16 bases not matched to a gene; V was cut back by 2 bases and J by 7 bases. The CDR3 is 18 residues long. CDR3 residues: CASSLGLAGSPGWAEQYF. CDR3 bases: TGCGCCAGCAGCTTAGGACTAGCGGGATCCCCGGGTTGGGCGGAGCAGTACTTC.

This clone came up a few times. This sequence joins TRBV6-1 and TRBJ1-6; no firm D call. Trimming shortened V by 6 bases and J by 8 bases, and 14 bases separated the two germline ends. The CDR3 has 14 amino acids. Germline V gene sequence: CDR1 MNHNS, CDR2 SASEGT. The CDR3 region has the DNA TGTGCCAGCAGCCCAGCGGGGAACTATTCACCCCTCCACTTT. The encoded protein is CASSPAGNYSPLHF.

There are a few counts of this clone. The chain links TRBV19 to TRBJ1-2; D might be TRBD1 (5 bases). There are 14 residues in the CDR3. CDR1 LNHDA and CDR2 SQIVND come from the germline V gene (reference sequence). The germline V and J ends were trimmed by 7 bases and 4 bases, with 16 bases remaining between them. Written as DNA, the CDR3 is TGTGCCAGTATCTTCGCCGGGGCGGCCTATGGCTACACCTTC. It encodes CASIFAGAAYGYTF.

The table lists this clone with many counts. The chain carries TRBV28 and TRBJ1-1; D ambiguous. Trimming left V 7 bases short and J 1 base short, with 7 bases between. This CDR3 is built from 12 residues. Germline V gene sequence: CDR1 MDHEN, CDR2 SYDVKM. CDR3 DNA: TGTGCCAGCACTCAAACGAACACTGAAGCTTTCTTT. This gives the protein CASTQTNTEAFF.

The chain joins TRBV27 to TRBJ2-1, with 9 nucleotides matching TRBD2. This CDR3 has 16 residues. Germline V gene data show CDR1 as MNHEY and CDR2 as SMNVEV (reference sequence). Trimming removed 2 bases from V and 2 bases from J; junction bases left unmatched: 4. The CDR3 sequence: CASSLVSGSPYNEQFF. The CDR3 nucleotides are TGTGCCAGCAGTTTAGTTAGCGGGAGCCCCTACAATGAGCAGTTCTTC.

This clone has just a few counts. The chain's CDR3 is CASTSGGAGYTF. The CDR3 DNA reads TGTGCCAGTACCTCAGGGGGCGCTGGCTACACCTTC. The chain recombines TRBV19 with TRBJ1-2; 8 positions match TRBD1. This CDR3 is built from 12 residues. The V gene's germline CDR1 is LNHDA and CDR2 SQIVND (reference sequence). V gave up 7 bases and J gave up 7 bases; unmatched junction bases: 5.

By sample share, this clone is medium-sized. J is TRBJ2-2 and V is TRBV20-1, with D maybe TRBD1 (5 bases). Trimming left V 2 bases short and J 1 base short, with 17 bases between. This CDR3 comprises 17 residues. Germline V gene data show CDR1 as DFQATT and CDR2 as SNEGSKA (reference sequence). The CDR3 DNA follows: TGCAGTGCTAGACCATTTGTAGGGGTGATGAACACCGGGGAGCTGTTTTTT. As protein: CSARPFVGVMNTGELFF.

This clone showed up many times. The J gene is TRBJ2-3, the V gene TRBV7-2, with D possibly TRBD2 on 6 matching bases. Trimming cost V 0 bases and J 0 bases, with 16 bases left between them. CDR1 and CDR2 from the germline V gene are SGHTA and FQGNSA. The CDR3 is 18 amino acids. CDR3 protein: CASSLAWALAGSTDTQYF. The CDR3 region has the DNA TGTGCCAGCAGCTTAGCATGGGCTTTGGCGGGAAGCACAGATACGCAGTATTTT. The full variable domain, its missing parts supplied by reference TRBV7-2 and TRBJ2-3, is GAGVSQSPSNKVTEKGKDVELRCDPISGHTALYWYRQSLGQGLEFLIYFQGNSAPDKSGLPSDRFSAERTGGSVSTLTIQRTQQEDSAVYLCASSLAWALAGSTDTQYFGPGTRLTVL.

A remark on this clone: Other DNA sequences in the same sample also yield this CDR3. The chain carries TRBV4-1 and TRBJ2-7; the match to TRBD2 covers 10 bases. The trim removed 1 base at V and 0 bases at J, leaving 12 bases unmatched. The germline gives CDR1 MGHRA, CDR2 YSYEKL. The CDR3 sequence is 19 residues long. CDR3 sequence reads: CASSQGRGSGRPSSYEQYF. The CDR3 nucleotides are TGCGCCAGCAGCCAAGGTAGGGGTAGCGGGAGGCCTAGCTCCTACGAGCAGTACTTC.

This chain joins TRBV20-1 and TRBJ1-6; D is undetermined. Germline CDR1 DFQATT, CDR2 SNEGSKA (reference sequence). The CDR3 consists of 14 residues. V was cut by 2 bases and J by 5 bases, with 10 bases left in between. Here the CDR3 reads CSARTIWDNSPLHF. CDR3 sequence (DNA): TGCAGTGCTAGAACTATTTGGGATAATTCACCCCTCCACTTT.

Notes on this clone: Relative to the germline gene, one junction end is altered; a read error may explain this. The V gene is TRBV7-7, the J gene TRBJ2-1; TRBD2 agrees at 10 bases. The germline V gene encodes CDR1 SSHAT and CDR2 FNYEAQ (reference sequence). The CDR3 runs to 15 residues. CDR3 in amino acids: CASSPGLARGNEQFF. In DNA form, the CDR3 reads TGTGCTAGCAGCCCGGGACTAGCGCGAGGAAATGAGCAGTTCTTC.

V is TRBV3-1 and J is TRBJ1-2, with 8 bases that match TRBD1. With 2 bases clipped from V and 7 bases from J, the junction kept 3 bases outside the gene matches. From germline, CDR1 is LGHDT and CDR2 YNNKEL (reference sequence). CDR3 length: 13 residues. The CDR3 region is CASSQIDRGGYTF. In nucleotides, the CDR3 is TGTGCCAGCAGCCAAATTGACAGGGGTGGCTACACCTTC. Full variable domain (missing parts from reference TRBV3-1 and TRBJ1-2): DTAVSQTPKYLVTQMGNDKSIKCEQNLGHDTMYWYKQDSKKFLKIMFSYNNKELIINETVPNRFSPKSPDKAHLNLHINSLELGDSAVYFCASSQIDRGGYTFGSGTRLTVV.

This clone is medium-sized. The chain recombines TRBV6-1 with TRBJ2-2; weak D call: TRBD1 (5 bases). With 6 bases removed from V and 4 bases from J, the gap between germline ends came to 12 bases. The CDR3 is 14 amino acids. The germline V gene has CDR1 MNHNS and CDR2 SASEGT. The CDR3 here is CASRAAGSTGELFF. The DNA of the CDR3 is TGTGCCAGCAGGGCGGCAGGGTCCACCGGGGAGCTGTTTTTT.

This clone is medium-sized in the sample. The CDR3 is CASSFQLAGDSGANVLTF. In DNA form, the CDR3 reads TGTGCCAGCAGTTTCCAATTGGCAGGAGACTCTGGGGCCAACGTCCTGACTTTC. J is TRBJ2-6 and V is TRBV6-2 or TRBV6-3; D unresolved. V was pared by 4 bases and J by 0 bases, with 16 bases between. This CDR3 is 18 amino acids long. Germline V gives CDR1 MNHEY, CDR2 SVGEGT.

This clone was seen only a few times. CDR3 DNA: TGTGCCAGCAGTTTATCGGGGGTAACCCTCACCGGGGAGCTGTTTTTT. Amino acid sequence: CASSLSGVTLTGELFF. V usage is TRBV28 and J usage is TRBJ2-2; a weak D match, TRBD2 (6 bases). V lost 1 base and J lost 4, with 13 bases in between. Germline CDR1 reads MDHEN; CDR2 reads SYDVKM. The length of the CDR3 is 16 residues.

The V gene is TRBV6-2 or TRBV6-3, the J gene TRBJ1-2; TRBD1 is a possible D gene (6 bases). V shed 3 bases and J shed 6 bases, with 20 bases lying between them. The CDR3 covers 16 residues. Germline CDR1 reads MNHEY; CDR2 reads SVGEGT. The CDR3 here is CASSYGGGRVRDGYTF. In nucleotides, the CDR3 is TGTGCCAGCAGTTATGGTGGGGGGCGTGTTAGGGATGGCTACACCTTC.